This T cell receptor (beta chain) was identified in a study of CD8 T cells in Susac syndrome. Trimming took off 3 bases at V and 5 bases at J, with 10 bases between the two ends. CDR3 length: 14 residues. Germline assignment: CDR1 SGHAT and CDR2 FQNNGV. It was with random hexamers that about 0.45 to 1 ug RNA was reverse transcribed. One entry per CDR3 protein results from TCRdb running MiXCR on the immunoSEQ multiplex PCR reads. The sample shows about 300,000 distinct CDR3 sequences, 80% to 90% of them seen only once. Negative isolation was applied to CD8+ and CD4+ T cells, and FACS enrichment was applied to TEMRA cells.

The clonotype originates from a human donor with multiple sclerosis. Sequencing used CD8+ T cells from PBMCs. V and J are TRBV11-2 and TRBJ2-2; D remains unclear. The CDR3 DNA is TGTGCCAGCAGCTTCGTGGTGTCTACCGGGGAGCTGTTTTTT. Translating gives CASSFVVSTGELFF. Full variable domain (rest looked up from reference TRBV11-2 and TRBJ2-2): EAGVAQSPRYKIIEKRQSVAFWCNPISGHATLYWYQQILGQGPKLLIQFQNNGVVDDSQLPKDRFSAERLKGVDSTLKIQPAKLEDSAVYLCASSFVVSTGELFFGEGSRLTVL.